This T cell receptor beta chain was retrieved from a study of Ad26.COV2.S vaccination and SARS-CoV-2 variants. Study-wide background: Ad26.COV2.S shots went into the muscle once or twice, 56 days apart.

In the case of this clone: Its antigen is still unknown.

The sample's treatment: some 20 received Ad26.COV2.S at low or high dose, single or two shots; 5 received placebo; per-sample allocation not given. Sampling took place 63 days after the first vaccine or placebo injection. Some clones are missing from TCRdb's copy, which holds only in-frame ones; the method was immunoSEQ multiplex PCR. The sample has roughly 700,000 clones, 80% to 90% seen once; the top ten hold nearly 1.5%. Study results and caveats: Analyses of TCR breadth and depth may have underestimated total T cell responses.

Trimming shortened V by 2 bases and J by 10 bases, and 10 bases separated the two germline ends. The CDR3 totals 11 residues. Germline V gene sequence: CDR1 GTSNPN, CDR2 SVGIG (reference sequence). Specimen: peripheral blood, collected in a trial of Ad26.COV2.S vaccine versus placebo. The origin of this receptor is a person between 18 and 65 years old who received the Ad26.COV2.S COVID-19 vaccine or a placebo. The chain links TRBV30 to TRBJ2-3; the D gene is possibly TRBD1 (5 bases). This CDR3 is CAWSLETAQYF. The CDR3 region has the DNA TGTGCCTGGAGTTTGGAGACAGCGCAGTATTTT.